The subject of this entry is one T cell receptor beta chain. Per germline, CDR1 SGDLS and CDR2 YYNGEE. The CDR3 runs 15 residues. With 0 bases clipped from V and 4 bases from J, the junction kept 7 bases outside the gene matches. The data are from a study of early T cells in non-severe SARS-CoV-2 infection. Study summary: Sequencing of unsorted whole blood was done on bulk RNA, leaving chains unpaired.

Tagging with unique molecular identifiers was applied to individual cDNA molecules. TCRdb redid the calling of the 5' RACE reads with MiXCR, one entry per CDR3 protein. Of nearly 55,000 distinct CDR3 sequences listed, around 8% are singletons. This clonotype originated in an adult who was a healthcare worker with PCR-confirmed SARS-CoV-2 infection or an uninfected control (not recorded which). The material was whole blood, obtained at baseline. The genes are TRBV9 and TRBJ2-7; 7 bases agree with TRBD1. In nucleotides, the CDR3 is TGTGCCAGCAGCGTAGGGAACAGGGGTGATTACGAGCAGTACTTC. Its translation: CASSVGNRGDYEQYF.